The rows below give T cell receptor beta chains drawn from one sample of a study of T cells in localized non-small cell lung cancer. Generated by immunoSEQ multiplex PCR, the TCRdb table keeps only in-frame clones and is missing some. This sample has 38,000 or so clones, with just over 85% found just once. Sequencing was performed on peripheral blood mononuclear cells, taken before any cancer treatment. The source is a male donor at least 60 years old with stage II lung adenocarcinoma. Both conserved end residues are part of each CDR3. The order of the fields is CDR3 DNA, CDR3 protein, V gene, J gene, clone size, D gene. A D gene is named only where the DNA matches it firmly. For some rows the clone size is stated as once, few or many, or as a class when expanded; others skip it.

CDR3 DNA: TGTGCCAGCAGTCAGGACAGGGCCTCCTACGAGCAGTACTTC
CDR3 protein: CASSQDRASYEQYF
V gene: TRBV6-5
J gene: TRBJ2-7
clone size: .
D gene: TRBD1

CDR3 DNA: TGTGCCAGCAGCGGGGGACAGGGGATATACGAGCAGTACTTC
CDR3 protein: CASSGGQGIYEQYF
V gene: TRBV5-4
J gene: TRBJ2-7
clone size: .
D gene: TRBD1

CDR3 DNA: TGTGCCAGCAGCCTCGATACTAGCGGGAGCTACGAGCAGTACTTC
CDR3 protein: CASSLDTSGSYEQYF
V gene: TRBV7-2
J gene: TRBJ2-7
clone size: .
D gene: TRBD2

CDR3 DNA: TGTGCCAGCAGAGTCGGGGCCGGGGAGCTGTTTTTT
CDR3 protein: CASRVGAGELFF
V gene: TRBV6-5
J gene: TRBJ2-2
clone size: .
D gene: .

CDR3 DNA: TGTGCCAGCAGCCATGGAACGCTCAGTGGCGTTGAAGCTTTCTTT
CDR3 protein: CASSHGTLSGVEAFF
V gene: TRBV5-5
J gene: TRBJ1-1
clone size: .
D gene: .

CDR3 DNA: TGTGCCATCAGCAGGGGGGGCCCCGGGGAGCTGTTTTTT
CDR3 protein: CAISRGGPGELFF
V gene: TRBV10-3
J gene: TRBJ2-2
clone size: .
D gene: .

CDR3 DNA: TGTGCCAGCAGCCAAGTTCAATCCTCAGCGGGAGTAACCTACGAGCAGTACTTC
CDR3 protein: CASSQVQSSAGVTYEQYF
V gene: TRBV4-2
J gene: TRBJ2-7
clone size: .
D gene: TRBD2

CDR3 DNA: TGCGCCAGCAGCTTGCCCACAGATACGCAGTATTTT
CDR3 protein: CASSLPTDTQYF
V gene: TRBV5-1
J gene: TRBJ2-3
clone size: once
D gene: .

CDR3 DNA: TGCGCCAGCAGCTTAGCAGGGAGTCGATCCTACGAGCAGTACTTC
CDR3 protein: CASSLAGSRSYEQYF
V gene: TRBV5-1
J gene: TRBJ2-7
clone size: .
D gene: .

CDR3 DNA: TGTGCCAGCAGCGTCACCGGGTCCAGCACTGAAGCTTTCTTT
CDR3 protein: CASSVTGSSTEAFF
V gene: TRBV9
J gene: TRBJ1-1
clone size: .
D gene: .

CDR3 DNA: TGTGCCAGCAGCCAATACCTAAAAAACACCGGGGAGCTGTTTTTT
CDR3 protein: CASSQYLKNTGELFF
V gene: TRBV6-1
J gene: TRBJ2-2
clone size: .
D gene: .

CDR3 DNA: TGTGCCAGCAGCCCGAGACAGGGTGGCTATGGCTACACCTTC
CDR3 protein: CASSPRQGGYGYTF
V gene: TRBV5-4
J gene: TRBJ1-2
clone size: .
D gene: TRBD1

CDR3 DNA: TGTGCCAGCAGCACCGGGGGGTTCGGGAATGAGCAGTTCTTC
CDR3 protein: CASSTGGFGNEQFF
V gene: TRBV7-7
J gene: TRBJ2-1
clone size: .
D gene: TRBD2

CDR3 DNA: TGTGCCTGGAGTGTAGATAGGGCATCGGCACCCCTCCACTTT
CDR3 protein: CAWSVDRASAPLHF
V gene: TRBV30
J gene: TRBJ1-6
clone size: .
D gene: .

CDR3 DNA: TGTGCCAGCTCACCCCTCGGGACAGGGTCGGCCAATGAGCAGTTCTTC
CDR3 protein: CASSPLGTGSANEQFF
V gene: TRBV18
J gene: TRBJ2-1
clone size: .
D gene: TRBD1

CDR3 DNA: TGTGCCAGCAGCTCGAGGGGGGCGCAAACCAGTGTCGGTGAGCAGTTCTTC
CDR3 protein: CASSSRGAQTSVGEQFF
V gene: TRBV21-1
J gene: TRBJ2-1
clone size: .
D gene: .

CDR3 DNA: TGTGCCTGGAGCGGTGAAGGAGAGCTGTTTTTT
CDR3 protein: CAWSGEGELFF
V gene: TRBV30
J gene: TRBJ2-2
clone size: .
D gene: .

CDR3 DNA: TGTGCCAGTAGTTCCGACCTGGACAGCTTTAACTCCTACAATGAGCAGTTCTTC
CDR3 protein: CASSSDLDSFNSYNEQFF
V gene: TRBV19
J gene: TRBJ2-1
clone size: .
D gene: .

CDR3 DNA: TGTGCCAGCAGCTTTTTGCAGGGCGGCTACACCTTC
CDR3 protein: CASSFLQGGYTF
V gene: TRBV28
J gene: TRBJ1-2
clone size: .
D gene: .

CDR3 DNA: TGTGCCAGCAGCTTGGATCCGGGACAGGGGGCCGTGTCGGGAAACACCATATATTTT
CDR3 protein: CASSLDPGQGAVSGNTIYF
V gene: TRBV5-5
J gene: TRBJ1-3
clone size: .
D gene: TRBD1

CDR3 DNA: TGTGCCAGCAGCTCGCAATTACTCAGGGGCGGGACCTACGAGCAGTACTTC
CDR3 protein: CASSSQLLRGGTYEQYF
V gene: TRBV13
J gene: TRBJ2-7
clone size: .
D gene: .

CDR3 DNA: TGCGCCAGCAGCTTGATGGAGGGCCCAGATACGCAGTATTTT
CDR3 protein: CASSLMEGPDTQYF
V gene: TRBV5-1
J gene: TRBJ2-3
clone size: .
D gene: .

CDR3 DNA: TGTGCCAGCAGTGAAGAAGCAACCTTTTCTGGAAACACCATATATTTT
CDR3 protein: CASSEEATFSGNTIYF
V gene: TRBV6-1
J gene: TRBJ1-3
clone size: once
D gene: .

CDR3 DNA: TGTGCCAGTAGTATCCGACCGAGCGGGACAGGGGGCACTGAAGCTTTCTTT
CDR3 protein: CASSIRPSGTGGTEAFF
V gene: TRBV19
J gene: TRBJ1-1
clone size: .
D gene: TRBD1

CDR3 DNA: TGTGCCAGCAGTAAGGACCTTACTGAAGCTTTCTTT
CDR3 protein: CASSKDLTEAFF
V gene: TRBV6-1
J gene: TRBJ1-1
clone size: .
D gene: .

CDR3 DNA: TGTGCCAGCAGCTTAGAGACAGGGGCGTCTTTCTTT
CDR3 protein: CASSLETGASFF
V gene: TRBV11-2
J gene: TRBJ1-1
clone size: .
D gene: TRBD1

CDR3 DNA: TGTGCCAGCACCAAGGGCGGGGGCACCGGGGAGCTGTTTTTT
CDR3 protein: CASTKGGGTGELFF
V gene: TRBV9
J gene: TRBJ2-2
clone size: .
D gene: TRBD2

CDR3 DNA: TGTGCCACCAGCAGAGACTTAATGATGCGGGAGCAGTACTTC
CDR3 protein: CATSRDLMMREQYF
V gene: TRBV15
J gene: TRBJ2-7
clone size: .
D gene: .

CDR3 DNA: TGTGCCAGCTCACCACAAGGGAAGACCCAGTACTTC
CDR3 protein: CASSPQGKTQYF
V gene: TRBV18
J gene: TRBJ2-5
clone size: .
D gene: .

CDR3 DNA: TGTGCCAGCAGCTTATGGGAAATTTGGGACAGGGAATACGAGCAGTACTTC
CDR3 protein: CASSLWEIWDREYEQYF
V gene: TRBV7-9
J gene: TRBJ2-7
clone size: .
D gene: TRBD1

CDR3 DNA: TGCGCCAGCAGCCAAGATGGGGGGGGTGAAAAACTGTTTTTT
CDR3 protein: CASSQDGGGEKLFF
V gene: TRBV4-3
J gene: TRBJ1-4
clone size: .
D gene: .

CDR3 DNA: TGTGCCAGCTCACCAGGTACGGCCTCCACCTATGGCTACACCTTC
CDR3 protein: CASSPGTASTYGYTF
V gene: TRBV18
J gene: TRBJ1-2
clone size: .
D gene: .

CDR3 DNA: TGCAGCGTTGAAGAGGGGGGGTATGGCTACACCTTC
CDR3 protein: CSVEEGGYGYTF
V gene: TRBV29-1
J gene: TRBJ1-2
clone size: .
D gene: .

CDR3 DNA: TGTGCCAGCAGCGGCCGGACAGCCTACGAGCAGTACTTC
CDR3 protein: CASSGRTAYEQYF
V gene: TRBV9
J gene: TRBJ2-7
clone size: .
D gene: .

CDR3 DNA: TGTGCCAGCAGTCCGGGACAGGTTTTAGGAGGCTACACCTTC
CDR3 protein: CASSPGQVLGGYTF
V gene: TRBV28
J gene: TRBJ1-2
clone size: .
D gene: TRBD1

CDR3 DNA: TGTGCCAGCAGCTTTCGGACAGGGGGCGAATATGGCTACACCTTC
CDR3 protein: CASSFRTGGEYGYTF
V gene: TRBV7-2
J gene: TRBJ1-2
clone size: .
D gene: TRBD1

CDR3 DNA: TGTGCCAGCAGCTCCCCCGGGACCGCAACCTACGAGCAGTACTTC
CDR3 protein: CASSSPGTATYEQYF
V gene: TRBV28
J gene: TRBJ2-7
clone size: once
D gene: .

CDR3 DNA: TGTGCCAGCAGTGACCGGGGGCAGGGAGATGGCTACACCTTC
CDR3 protein: CASSDRGQGDGYTF
V gene: TRBV6-1
J gene: TRBJ1-2
clone size: once
D gene: .

CDR3 DNA: TGTGCCAGCAGTTACTCTCGACAGAGCTCTGGAAACACCATATATTTT
CDR3 protein: CASSYSRQSSGNTIYF
V gene: TRBV6-5
J gene: TRBJ1-3
clone size: .
D gene: .